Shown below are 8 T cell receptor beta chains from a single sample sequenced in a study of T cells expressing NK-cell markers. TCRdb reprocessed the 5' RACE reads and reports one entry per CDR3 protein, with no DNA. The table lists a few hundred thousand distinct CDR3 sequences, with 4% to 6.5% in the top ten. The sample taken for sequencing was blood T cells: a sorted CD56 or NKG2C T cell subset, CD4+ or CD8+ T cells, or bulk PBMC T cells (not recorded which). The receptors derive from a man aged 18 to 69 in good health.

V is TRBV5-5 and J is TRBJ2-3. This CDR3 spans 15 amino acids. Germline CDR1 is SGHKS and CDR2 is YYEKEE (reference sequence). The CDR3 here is CASSRRYSSTDTQYF. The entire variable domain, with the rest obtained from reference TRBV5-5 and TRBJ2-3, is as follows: DAGVTQSPTHLIKTRGQQVTLRCSPISGHKSVSWYQQVLGQGPQFIFQYYEKEERGRGNFPDRFSARQFPNYSSELNVNALLLGDSALYLCASSRRYSSTDTQYFGPGTRLTVL.

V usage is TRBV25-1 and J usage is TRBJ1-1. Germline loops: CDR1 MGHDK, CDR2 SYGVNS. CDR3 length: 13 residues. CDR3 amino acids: CASSTSGNTEAFF.

The CDR3 sequence: CASRNARTMREQYF. The rearrangement joins TRBV2 to TRBJ2-7. The CDR3 is 14 residues long. Per germline, CDR1 SNHLY and CDR2 FYNNEI.

CDR3 sequence: CASSTGQYTKTQYF. The chain carries TRBV12-3 or TRBV12-4 and TRBJ2-5; no DNA is available, so the TRBD1 call from TCRdb remains unchecked. This CDR3 contains 14 residues.

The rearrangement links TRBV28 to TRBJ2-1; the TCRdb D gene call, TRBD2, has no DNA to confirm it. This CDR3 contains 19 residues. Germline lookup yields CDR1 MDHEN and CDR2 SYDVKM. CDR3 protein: CASSLISRTSGKKRNEQFF.

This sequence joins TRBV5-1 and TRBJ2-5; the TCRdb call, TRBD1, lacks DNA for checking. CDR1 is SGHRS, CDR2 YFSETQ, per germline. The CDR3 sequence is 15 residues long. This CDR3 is CASSNPGQGVETQYF.

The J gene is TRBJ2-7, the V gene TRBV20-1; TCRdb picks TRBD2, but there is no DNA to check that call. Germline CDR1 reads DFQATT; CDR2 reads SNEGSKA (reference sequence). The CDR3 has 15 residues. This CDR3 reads CSARTRLAGSYEQYF.

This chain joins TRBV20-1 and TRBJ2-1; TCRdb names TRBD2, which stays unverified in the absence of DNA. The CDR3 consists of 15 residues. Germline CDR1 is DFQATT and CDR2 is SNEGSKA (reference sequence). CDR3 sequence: CSAREASGVYNEQFF.